This TCR beta chain was observed in a study of T cell responses to AZD1222 COVID-19 vaccine. Study observations and caveats: Possibly, clonal diversity was underestimated; donors were largely white British and included more females. Increased Spike-specific TCR breadth and depth were observed after two AZD1222 doses.

Per the germline V gene, CDR1 is MNHNY and CDR2 is SVGAGI (reference sequence). This CDR3 has 13 residues. V shed 5 bases and J shed 5 bases, with 13 bases lying between them. The data were produced by immunoSEQ multiplex PCR, yet TCRdb's version contains in-frame clones alone and is incomplete. The table records about 170,000 clones, 87% of them present only once. Investigators merged groups given second doses at roughly 4 or roughly 12 weeks. This clone appeared a few times. The antigen remains undetermined. This chain uses TRBV6-6 with TRBJ2-7, with D unresolved. The TCR originated in an adult who received the AZD1222 COVID-19 vaccine. Sample: peripheral blood, taken 28 days after the second AZD1222 dose. This CDR3 reads CASSPLYGNEQYF. CDR3 coding DNA: TGTGCCAGCAGTCCCCTTTACGGTAACGAGCAGTACTTC.